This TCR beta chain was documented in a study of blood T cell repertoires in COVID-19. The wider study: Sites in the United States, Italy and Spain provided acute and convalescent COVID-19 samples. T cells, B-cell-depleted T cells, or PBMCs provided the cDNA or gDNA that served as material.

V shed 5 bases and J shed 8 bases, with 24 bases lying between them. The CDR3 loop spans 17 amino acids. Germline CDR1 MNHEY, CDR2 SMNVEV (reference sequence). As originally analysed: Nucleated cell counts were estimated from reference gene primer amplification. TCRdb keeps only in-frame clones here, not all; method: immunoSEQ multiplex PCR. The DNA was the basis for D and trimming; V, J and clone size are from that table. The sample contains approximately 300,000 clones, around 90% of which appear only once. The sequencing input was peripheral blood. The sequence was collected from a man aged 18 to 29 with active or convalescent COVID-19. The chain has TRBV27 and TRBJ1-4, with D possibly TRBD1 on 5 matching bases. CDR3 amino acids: CASSLNHSPGLEEKLFF. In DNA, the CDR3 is TGTGCCAGCAGTCTGAACCACTCCCCAGGGTTAGAGGAAAAACTGTTTTTT.